The 14 T cell receptor beta chains below were found in one sample sequenced in a study of regulatory T cells in long-lasting Graves disease (dated by TCRdb to the early 2020s). The library was prepared using multiplex PCR. TCRdb records Illumina HiSeq 4000 as the sequencer. To build TCR beta libraries, CDR3 regions were amplified by Arm-PCR using iRepertoire HTBI primers. Through fastp at Q25 and MiXCR, TCRdb rebuilt clones from the public reads, retaining in-frame beta chains. For every CDR3 protein sequence, its rows merge into one entry that carries the most common genes and DNA. This sample lists about 450,000 distinct CDR3 sequences; 23% were detected once. The ten largest clonotypes hold approximately 26% of the sample. The time point label, as the study defines it: persistent/refractory GD, antithyroid drugs over 5 years with positive TRAb. For both TCR sequencing and RNA sequencing, RNA was extracted from PBMCs using TRIzol.

Material: peripheral blood mononuclear cells (PBMCs), obtained when the disease was refractory, from a patient treated with antithyroid drugs. Receptors were obtained from a female donor with Graves disease.

This chain connects TRBV30 to TRBJ2-7, with 9 bases that match TRBD1. Trimming took 5 bases from V and 2 from J; bases not matched to a gene: 4. Germline V gives CDR1 GTSNPN, CDR2 SVGIG (reference sequence). This CDR3 region has 13 residues. The CDR3 DNA follows: TGTGCCTGGTTGGGACAGGGAGCCTACGAGCAGTACTTC. It yields the protein CAWLGQGAYEQYF.

This clonotype occurred a few times. This rearrangement joins TRBV10-3 to TRBJ1-1; the match to TRBD1 covers 7 bases. V shed 10 bases, J shed 4 bases, and the junction held 6 bases outside the gene matches. Germline V gene data show CDR1 as ENHRY and CDR2 as SYGVKD. This CDR3 comprises 12 residues. The CDR3 spells CATSQGGTEAFF. The DNA for the CDR3 is TGTGCCACCTCCCAGGGGGGCACTGAAGCTTTCTTT.

A remark on this clonotype: A single base separates this from a much larger clone, so it may be a read error. This chain connects TRBV28 to TRBJ2-7, with TRBD1 matching over 9 bases. Germline V gives CDR1 MDHEN, CDR2 SYDVKM. The CDR3 length is 16 residues. V lost 5 bases and J lost 2; bases outside the gene matches: 10. The CDR3 spells CASSLTTGQGPYEQYF. CDR3 bases: TGTGCCAGCAGTCTCACGACGGGACAGGGACCCTACGAGCAGTACTTC.

The J gene is TRBJ1-1, the V gene TRBV2; D unresolved. V was pared by 9 bases and J by 2 bases, with 19 bases between. Germline values: CDR1 SNHLY, CDR2 FYNNEI. There are 15 residues in the CDR3. The CDR3 DNA reads TGTGCCAGTGCGGACGGCCAGTCGATAAACACTGAAGCTTTCTTT. It encodes CASADGQSINTEAFF. Complete variable domain (other parts from reference TRBV2 and TRBJ1-1): EPEVTQTPSHQVTQMGQEVILRCVPISNHLYFYWYRQILGQKVEFLVSFYNNEISEKSEIFDDQFSVERPDGSNFTLKIRSTKLEDSAMYFCASADGQSINTEAFFGQGTRLTVV.

The chain combines TRBV5-1 with TRBJ2-1; D ambiguous. V lost 4 bases, J lost 10 bases, and 9 bases lay in between. The CDR3 is 11 amino acids. The germline V gene has CDR1 SGHRS and CDR2 YFSETQ. In DNA, the CDR3 is TGCGCCAGCAGCCTCAACCGGGAGCAGTTCTTC. Its translation: CASSLNREQFF.

On this clonotype: A much more abundant neighbour one base away suggests this may be a read error. The chain uses TRBV2 and TRBJ2-7; no firm D call. The CDR3 is made up of 12 amino acids. V gave up 4 bases and J gave up 10 bases, with 14 bases separating them. Germline CDR1 is SNHLY and CDR2 is FYNNEI. This CDR3 is CASSGTRAQQYF. For the CDR3, the DNA is TGTGCCAGCAGTGGAACTCGGGCGCAACAGTACTTC.

This clonotype was recorded at least ten times. The chain carries TRBV5-1 and TRBJ1-1; TRBD1 matches at 7 bases. J lost 1 base, V lost 4 bases, and 7 bases had no gene match. Germline-derived CDR1 and CDR2 are SGHRS and YFSETQ. The CDR3 has 15 residues. The CDR3 here is CASSKDRVQNTEAFF. DNA of the CDR3: TGCGCCAGCAGCAAAGACAGGGTTCAGAACACTGAAGCTTTCTTT. The full variable domain, with the rest looked up from reference TRBV5-1 and TRBJ1-1, is KAGVTQTPRYLIKTRGQQVTLSCSPISGHRSVSWYQQTPGQGLQFLFEYFSETQRNKGNFPGRFSGRQFSNSRSEMNVSTLELGDSALYLCASSKDRVQNTEAFFGQGTRLTVV.

This clonotype was recorded a few times. CDR3 sequence: CASSSAATYEQYF. The CDR3 nucleotides read TGTGCCAGCAGTTCCGCGGCGACCTACGAGCAGTACTTC. V is TRBV6-5 and J is TRBJ2-7, with D unclear. V was clipped by 4 bases and J by 2 bases, with 9 bases between them. Germline values: CDR1 MNHEY, CDR2 SVGAGI. The CDR3 is made up of 13 amino acids.

To note about this clonotype: A read error may be the cause here, since a much bigger clone is one base away. The chain is built from TRBV10-3 and TRBJ2-2; D possibly uses TRBD1 or TRBD2 (5 bases each). Germline lookup yields CDR1 ENHRY and CDR2 SYGVKD. This CDR3 spans 12 amino acids. CDR3 coding DNA: TGTGCCATCAGCCGGGGCACCGGGGAGCTGTCTTTT. Its protein product is CAISRGTGELSF.

At least ten counts were recorded for this clonotype. CDR3 residues: CASSRTGGLEKLFF. The CDR3 region has the DNA TGTGCCAGCAGTAGGACAGGGGGCCTTGAAAAACTGTTTTTT. V is TRBV12-3 or TRBV12-4 and J is TRBJ1-4, with 11 bases identical to TRBD1. The V gene end was trimmed by 5 bases and the J gene end by 7 bases; junction bases not matched to a gene: 3. The length of the CDR3 is 14 residues.

This clonotype appeared many times. The genes are TRBV2 and TRBJ2-7; D might be TRBD2 (6 bases). Germline V gene data show CDR1 as SNHLY and CDR2 as FYNNEI. This CDR3 region has 11 residues. The germline V and J ends were trimmed by 9 bases and 5 bases, with 11 bases remaining between them. The CDR3 reads CARSGGHEQYF. In nucleotides, the CDR3 is TGTGCCAGATCCGGGGGACACGAGCAGTACTTC.

This chain joins TRBV7-2 and TRBJ1-6, with TRBD1 identical over 8 bases. Looked up from germline, CDR1 is SGHTA and CDR2 is FQGNSA. V gave up 5 bases and J gave up 4 bases; unmatched junction bases: 10. The length of the CDR3 is 17 residues. The CDR3 is CASSPWTGTIYNSPLHF. The CDR3, as DNA: TGTGCCAGCAGCCCTTGGACAGGGACAATATATAATTCACCCCTCCACTTT.

Here the CDR3 reads CASSTIGRGRRSSYEQYF. As DNA, the CDR3 is TGTGCCAGCAGCACAATTGGGAGGGGGCGGAGGAGCTCCTACGAGCAGTACTTC. The V and J genes are TRBV7-8 and TRBJ2-7, with D perhaps TRBD1 or TRBD2 (7 bases each). The V end was cut by 5 bases, the J end by 0 bases, with 23 bases between. The CDR3 length is 18 residues. Germline CDR1 SGHVS, CDR2 FQNEAQ.

About this clonotype itself: This may be a read error, as it is one base from a much larger clone. The V call is TRBV2, the J call TRBJ2-2; D may be TRBD1 (6 bases). This CDR3 is 13 amino acids long. V lost 3 bases, J lost 8 bases, and 10 bases lay in between. The germline V gene has CDR1 SNHLY and CDR2 FYNNEI. CDR3: CASSDWGPGELFF. The CDR3, as DNA: TGTGCCAGCAGTGATTGGGGGCCAGGGGAGCTGTTTTTT.